The subject of this entry is one TCR beta chain. Its antigen is undetermined. This sample was taken from a study of post-analysis software for immune sequencing data. Overall study: Relapsing-remitting, secondary progressive and progressive-relapsing multiple sclerosis were all included among the disease courses. Study findings and constraints: Normalized Chao1 diversity was significantly reduced in patients versus controls. With F measure, samples from one preparation batch clustered together strongly.

Incorporated into the TCR beta cDNA libraries were unique molecular identifiers, which served to reduce PCR and sequencing biases. Around 450,000 cDNA molecules were recovered from an input of roughly 0.85 to 10 million T cells. Using its own MiXCR run on the PCR reads, TCRdb lists one record per CDR3 protein. The sample lists about 820,000 distinct CDR3 sequences; around 50% were seen once. The clonotype originates from a girl between 10 and 17 years old with multiple sclerosis. Material: blood.

In DNA form, the CDR3 reads TGTGCCAGCAGTTCAAACAGGGGTAGCTACGAGCAGTACTTC. The encoded protein is CASSSNRGSYEQYF. The rearrangement joins TRBV12-3 or TRBV12-4 to TRBJ2-7; 7 nucleotides align to TRBD1. This CDR3 is built from 14 residues. V was pared by 4 bases and J by 3 bases, with 6 bases of the junction left unmatched.